This is a list of T cell receptor beta chains from one sample in a study of vaccination effects on CD4 cells after COVID-19. No antigen has been identified for these receptors. Only in-frame clones appear in the TCRdb table, and some are missing; sequencing was by immunoSEQ multiplex PCR. The data show nearly 35,000 clones, roughly four fifths seen once. The sample consisted of CD4+ T cells from PBMCs cultured without peptide, taken after COVID-19 vaccination. These receptors originate from a human donor who had a prior SARS-CoV-2 infection. The CDR3 runs from the conserved cysteine through the conserved F or W. D genes are given only for firm matches. Clone size is not always given. Where it is, it says once, few, many or a class for expanded clones.

TRBJ2-2,TRBV3-1/TRBV3-2,NA,NA,TGTGCCAGGGACTTGTCCCTCACCGGGGAGCTGTTTTTT,CARDLSLTGELFF
TRBJ2-7,TRBV3-1/TRBV3-2,NA,NA,TGTGCCAGCAGCCAAGAACCGGGTTTAGAGCAGTACTTC,CASSQEPGLEQYF
TRBJ1-2,TRBV27,NA,NA,TGTGCCAGCAGTTATACGGGGAGCGGTGGCTACACCTTC,CASSYTGSGGYTF
TRBJ1-1,TRBV18,NA,NA,TGTGCCAGCTCACCAGAAGGAGGAACTGAAGCTTTCTTT,CASSPEGGTEAFF
TRBJ2-7,TRBV20-1,NA,NA,TGCAGTGCTAGTCCCATCCCAAACCTCTACGAGCAGTACTTC,CSASPIPNLYEQYF
TRBJ2-7,TRBV7-8,NA,NA,TGTGCCAGCAGCTTAGCAAGCAGGTCGGTTGAGCAGTACTTC,CASSLASRSVEQYF
TRBJ2-5,TRBV7-2,NA,TRBD2,TGTGCCACAGGACTAGCGGGGGGGGAGACCCAGTACTTC,CATGLAGGETQYF
TRBJ2-7,TRBV7-9,NA,NA,TGTGCCAGCAGCTCCCCAGGGAAAGCCCCTTCTTACGAGCAGTACTTC,CASSSPGKAPSYEQYF
TRBJ1-4,TRBV11-3,NA,TRBD1,TGTGCCAGCAGCCCCGCCCGGACAGGGCGGTTTGAAAAACTGTTTTTT,CASSPARTGRFEKLFF
TRBJ2-5,TRBV18,few,TRBD2,TGTGCCAGCTCACCACTAGCGGGGGCCCCTTCGGAGACCCAGTACTTC,CASSPLAGAPSETQYF
TRBJ1-4,TRBV28,NA,NA,TGTGCCAGCAGTTTATACCCAGCGTATGAAAAACTGTTTTTT,CASSLYPAYEKLFF
TRBJ2-7,TRBV5-4,NA,TRBD2,TGTGCCAGCAGCCTTCCTAGCGGGAGCCCCTACGAGCAGTACTTC,CASSLPSGSPYEQYF
TRBJ2-7,TRBV11-2,NA,TRBD2,TGTGCCAGCAGCTTAGCAGCGGGAGCCTACGAGCAGTACTTC,CASSLAAGAYEQYF
TRBJ2-2,TRBV28,NA,NA,TGTGCCAGCACAGGCCAAACCGGGGAGCTGTTTTTT,CASTGQTGELFF
TRBJ2-1,TRBV9,NA,NA,TGTGCCAGCAGCGTTCGCGGTATCGAGCTCCACAATGAGCAGTTCTTC,CASSVRGIELHNEQFF
TRBJ1-1,TRBV2,NA,NA,TGTGCCAGCAGTCGGGCGGCCCTGAACACTGAAGCTTTCTTT,CASSRAALNTEAFF
TRBJ1-1,TRBV7-9,NA,NA,TGTGCCAGCAGCCCACTGGGGGGGGGAAACACTGAAGCTTTCTTT,CASSPLGGGNTEAFF
TRBJ2-3,TRBV10-3,NA,NA,TGTGCCATCTCGCCAGTAGGCACAGATACGCAGTATTTT,CAISPVGTDTQYF
TRBJ2-3,TRBV6-2/TRBV6-3,NA,NA,TGTGCCAGCAGCTTGCGGAGCAGCGGGACAGATACGCAGTATTTT,CASSLRSSGTDTQYF
TRBJ2-7,TRBV6-5,few,TRBD1,TGTGCCAGCAGACCGGGACAGGGAACCTACGAGCAGTACTTC,CASRPGQGTYEQYF
TRBJ1-1,TRBV6-6,NA,NA,TGTGCCAGCACCCACCCCGGGTTGAGCACTGAAGCTTTCTTT,CASTHPGLSTEAFF
TRBJ1-1,TRBV11-3,few,NA,TGTGCCAGCAGCTTAGAGGGAACAACTGAAGCTTTCTTT,CASSLEGTTEAFF
TRBJ1-2,TRBV27,NA,TRBD1,TGTGCCAGCAGTTTAGATGGCCGGGACAGGGGGCGTTTTAACTATGGCTACACCTTC,CASSLDGRDRGRFNYGYTF
TRBJ2-3,TRBV14,once,NA,TGTGCCAGCAGCTTCCAGGGCGCAGATACGCAGTATTTT,CASSFQGADTQYF
TRBJ2-1,TRBV7-8,few,NA,TGTGCCAGCAGCTTATACGGCTCAGGCATCATATCCTACAATGAGCAGTTCTTC,CASSLYGSGIISYNEQFF
TRBJ2-7,TRBV23-1,NA,TRBD1,TGCGCCAGCGATCTAAACTCAGGGGGCGGGTACGAGCAGTACTTC,CASDLNSGGGYEQYF
TRBJ1-2,TRBV7-2,NA,NA,TGTGCCAGCAGTCCAACAGGGCTCTATGGCTACACCTTC,CASSPTGLYGYTF
TRBJ2-1,TRBV7-3,few,NA,TGTGCCAGCAGCTTACGGCTAGCCATCTACAATGAGCAGTTCTTC,CASSLRLAIYNEQFF
TRBJ1-4,TRBV6-5,NA,NA,TGTGCCAGCAGTTTTAGACAGGTTGTACAAGAAAAACTGTTTTTT,CASSFRQVVQEKLFF
TRBJ1-4,TRBV2,few,NA,TGTGCCAGCAGCACGCCCAGGGTCAGTAATGAAAAACTGTTTTTT,CASSTPRVSNEKLFF
TRBJ2-6,TRBV14,NA,NA,TGTGCCAGCAGCCAACGACATCGGCCAAGCGGCTTTACTTCTGGGGCCAACGTCCTGACTTTC,CASSQRHRPSGFTSGANVLTF
TRBJ1-3,TRBV15,few,NA,TGTGCCACCAGCAGCCATAGCTCTGGAAACACCATATATTTT,CATSSHSSGNTIYF
TRBJ1-4,TRBV6-5,NA,NA,TGTGCCAGCAATAGACTCCCCTTAAATGAAAAACTGTTTTTT,CASNRLPLNEKLFF
TRBJ2-2,TRBV7-3,NA,NA,TGTGCCAGCAGCTTATTCGGGACCGGGGAGCTGTTTTTT,CASSLFGTGELFF
TRBJ1-5,TRBV19,few,TRBD1,TGTGCCAGCCATGGGACAGGGGGCTGGGGCAATCAGCCCCAGCATTTT,CASHGTGGWGNQPQHF
TRBJ2-2,TRBV2,NA,NA,TGTGCCAGCAGTGAACGACGGGACACCGGGGAGCTGTTTTTT,CASSERRDTGELFF
TRBJ1-2,TRBV5-1,NA,TRBD1,TGCGCCAGCAGCAACACAGGGGGCGGTGGCTACACCTTC,CASSNTGGGGYTF
TRBJ2-5,TRBV9,NA,NA,TGTGCCAGCAGCGTAGATAACGGCGTGGAGACCCAGTACTTC,CASSVDNGVETQYF
TRBJ2-7,TRBV20-1,few,TRBD2,TGCAGTGCTAGTCCTAGCGGGGTCTCCTACGAGCAGTACTTC,CSASPSGVSYEQYF
TRBJ1-6,TRBV18,NA,TRBD1,TGTGCCAGCTCACCAAGGAAGCTCCGGGACAGGGGGAATTCACCCCTCCACTTT,CASSPRKLRDRGNSPLHF
TRBJ2-2,TRBV5-1,NA,NA,TGCGCCAGCAGCTTGGCTCCCGGGGAGCTGTTTTTT,CASSLAPGELFF
TRBJ1-2,TRBV2,NA,NA,TGTGCCAGCAGGGAAGGGACCCTGGGAGGCTACACCTTC,CASREGTLGGYTF
TRBJ2-2,TRBV30,NA,NA,TGTGCCTGGAGTGAAGGTGGATTCACCGGGGAGCTGTTTTTT,CAWSEGGFTGELFF
TRBJ2-4,TRBV30,NA,NA,TGTGCCTGGAGTGTTTCGGAGATTCAGTACTTC,CAWSVSEIQYF
TRBJ2-5,TRBV2,once,TRBD1,TGTGCCAGCAGCAAGCCGGGACAGGGAAAAGGCGAGACCCAGTACTTC,CASSKPGQGKGETQYF